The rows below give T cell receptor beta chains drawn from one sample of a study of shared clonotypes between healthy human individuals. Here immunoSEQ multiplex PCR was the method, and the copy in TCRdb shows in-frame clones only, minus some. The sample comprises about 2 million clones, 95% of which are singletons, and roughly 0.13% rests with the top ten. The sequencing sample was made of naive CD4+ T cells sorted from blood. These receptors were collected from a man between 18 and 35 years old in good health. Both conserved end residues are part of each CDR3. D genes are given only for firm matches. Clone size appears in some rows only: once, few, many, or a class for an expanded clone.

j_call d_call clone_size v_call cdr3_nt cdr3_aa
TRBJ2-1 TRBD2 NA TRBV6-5 TGTGCCAGCAGTTACTCCCTAGCGGGGGAGCAGTTCTTC CASSYSLAGEQFF
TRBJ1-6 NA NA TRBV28 TGTGCCAGCAGTTCCGCCAAACCCGGGACAAGGGCTTCTAATTCACCCCTCCACTTT CASSSAKPGTRASNSPLHF
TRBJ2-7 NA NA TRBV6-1 TGTGCCAGCGGTGGGGGGATGTACGAGCAGTACTTC CASGGGMYEQYF
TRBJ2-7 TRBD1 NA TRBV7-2 TGTGCCAGCAGCAAGGGGACAGCCTACGAGCAGTACTTC CASSKGTAYEQYF
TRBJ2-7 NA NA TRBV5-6 TGTGCCAGCAGCATAGGAGGATTATCCTACGAGCAGTACTTC CASSIGGLSYEQYF
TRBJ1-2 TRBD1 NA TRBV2 TGTGCCAGCTTGGGGACAGGGGCCTATGGCTACACCTTC CASLGTGAYGYTF
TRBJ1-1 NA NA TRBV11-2 TGTGCCAGCAGCGCCCTAGGGAGAGCTTTCTTT CASSALGRAFF
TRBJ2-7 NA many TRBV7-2 TGTGCCAGCAGCTCCCGGGGCCTTTACGAGCAGTACTTC CASSSRGLYEQYF
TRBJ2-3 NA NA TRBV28 TGTGCCAGCAGTTTAAGGGTACCAGATACGCAGTATTTT CASSLRVPDTQYF
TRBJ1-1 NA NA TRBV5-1 TGCGCCAGCAGCTTGGGGTTTTGGGACAATGAAGCTTTCTTT CASSLGFWDNEAFF
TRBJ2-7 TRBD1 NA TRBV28 TGTGCCAGCGGGACCGGGACAGGGGCCTACGAGCAGTACTTC CASGTGTGAYEQYF
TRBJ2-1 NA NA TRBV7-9 TGTGCCAGCAAGTTAATACGTAGCGCCTCGGGTGAGCAGTTCTTC CASKLIRSASGEQFF
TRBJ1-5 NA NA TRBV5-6 TGTGCCAGCAGCTTGGGAAGGGGACACAATCAGCCCCAGCATTTT CASSLGRGHNQPQHF
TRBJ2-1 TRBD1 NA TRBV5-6 TGTGCCAGCAGCTTCAGGGGGACAGAAAACAAGCAGTTCTTC CASSFRGTENKQFF
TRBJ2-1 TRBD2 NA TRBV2 TGTGCCAGTCCCGGGACTAGCGTAGTCAATGAGCAGTTCTTC CASPGTSVVNEQFF
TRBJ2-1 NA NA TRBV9 TGTGCCAGCAGCGGGGGAACTAGCTCCTACAATGAGCAGTTCTTC CASSGGTSSYNEQFF
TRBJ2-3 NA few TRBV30 TGTGCCTGGAGTGGGCTAGCAGGAGATACGCAGTATTTT CAWSGLAGDTQYF
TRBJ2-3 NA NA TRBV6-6 TGTGCCGTACAGGGAAGGCTCACAGATACGCAGTATTTT CAVQGRLTDTQYF
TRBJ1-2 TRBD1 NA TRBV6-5 TGTGCCAGCAGTTACTCCGCAGGGGGGCAGGGCTATGGCTACACCTTC CASSYSAGGQGYGYTF
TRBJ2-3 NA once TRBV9 TGTGCCAGCAGCGTAGAAGGGACAACCACAGATACGCAGTATTTT CASSVEGTTTDTQYF
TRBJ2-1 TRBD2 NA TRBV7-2 TGTGCCAGCAGCTTCGAACTAGCGGACAATGAGCAGTTCTTC CASSFELADNEQFF
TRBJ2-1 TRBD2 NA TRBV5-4 TGTGCCAGCAGCTTTAGCGGGAGTGGCGGCAATGAGCAGTTCTTC CASSFSGSGGNEQFF
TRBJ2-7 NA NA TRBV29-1 TGCAGCGTTGTTAAGGACAGTGCCTACGAGCAGTACTTC CSVVKDSAYEQYF
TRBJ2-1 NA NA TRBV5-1 TGCGCCAGCAGCTTGGTGGGGGGATATGAGCAGTTCTTC CASSLVGGYEQFF
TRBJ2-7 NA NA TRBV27 TGTGCCAGCAGTATAGGGGGACGCCACTACGAGCAGTACTTC CASSIGGRHYEQYF
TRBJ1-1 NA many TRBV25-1 TGTGCCAGCAGTGAATTAGGTAGGAACACTGAAGCTTTCTTT CASSELGRNTEAFF
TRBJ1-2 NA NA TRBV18 TGTGCCAGCTCACCACCGAATGGTGGCTACACCTTC CASSPPNGGYTF
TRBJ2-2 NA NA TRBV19 TGTGCCAGTAGTCCCGGGAAGACCGGGGAGCTGTTTTTT CASSPGKTGELFF
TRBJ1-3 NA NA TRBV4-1 TGCGCCAGCAGCCAAGTAAGGCCGAGCTCTGGAAACACCATATATTTT CASSQVRPSSGNTIYF
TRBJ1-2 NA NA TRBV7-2 TGTGCCAGCAGCTTGAACAGGGAGGGCTACACCTTC CASSLNREGYTF
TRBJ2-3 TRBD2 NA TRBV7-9 TGTGCCAGCAGCTTAGCGGCTAGCGGGGGAACAGATACGCAGTATTTT CASSLAASGGTDTQYF
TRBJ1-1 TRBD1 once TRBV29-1 TGCAGCGTTGACCGGGACAGCATGAACACTGAAGCTTTCTTT CSVDRDSMNTEAFF
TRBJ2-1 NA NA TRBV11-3 TGTGCCAGCAGCTTAGATTTTTTCAATGAGCAGTTCTTC CASSLDFFNEQFF
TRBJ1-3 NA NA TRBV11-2 TGTGCCAGCAGCTTCTCCACGGGGGGGCTAGGAAACACCATATATTTT CASSFSTGGLGNTIYF
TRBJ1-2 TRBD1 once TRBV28 TGTGCCAGCTCAGTCCCGGGACAGGGATATGGCTACACCTTC CASSVPGQGYGYTF
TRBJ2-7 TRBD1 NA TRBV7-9 TGTGCCAGCAGTACTGGACAGGGGACCTACGAGCAGTACTTC CASSTGQGTYEQYF
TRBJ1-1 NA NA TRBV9 TGTGCCAGCGTTGGACAGCTGAACACTGAAGCTTTCTTT CASVGQLNTEAFF
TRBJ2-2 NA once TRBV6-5 TGTGCCAGCAGTTACGAGGCCACCAACACCGGGGAGCTGTTTTTT CASSYEATNTGELFF
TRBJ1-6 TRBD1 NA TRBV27 TGTGCCAGCAACCCCCCTACCCGTGAAAGGGGGCAAAGTTCACCCCTCCACTTT CASNPPTRERGQSSPLHF
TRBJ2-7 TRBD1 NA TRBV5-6 TGTGCCAGCAGCTTTCTTGCGACAGGGGGCTACTACGAGCAGTACTTC CASSFLATGGYYEQYF
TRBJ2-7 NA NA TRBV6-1 TGTGCCAGCAGTGAAAGGGGGGTAACATCCTACGAGCAGTACTTC CASSERGVTSYEQYF
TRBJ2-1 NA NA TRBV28 TGTGCCAGCAGCCAATTGCAGGGTTTCAATGAGCAGTTCTTC CASSQLQGFNEQFF
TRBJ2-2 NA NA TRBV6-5 TGTGCCAGCAGGCGCCCTCCTAGGGGGGAGCTGTTTTTT CASRRPPRGELFF
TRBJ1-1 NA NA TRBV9 TGTGCCAGCAGCGTCAGAGATATGAACACTGAAGCTTTCTTT CASSVRDMNTEAFF
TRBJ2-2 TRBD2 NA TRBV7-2 TGTGCCAGCAGCTTAACTAGCGGGAATACGAACACCGGGGAGCTGTTTTTT CASSLTSGNTNTGELFF
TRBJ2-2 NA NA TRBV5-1 TGCGCCAGCACTCCGGGGTGGGGCACCGGGGAGCTGTTTTTT CASTPGWGTGELFF
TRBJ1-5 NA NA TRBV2 TGTGCCAGCAGCACAGGGAAAGGCAATCAGCCCCAGCATTTT CASSTGKGNQPQHF
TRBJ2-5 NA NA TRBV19 TGTGCCAGCGCCGGGACTCGGCAAGAGACCCAGTACTTC CASAGTRQETQYF
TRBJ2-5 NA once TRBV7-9 TGTGCCAGCACCTCCGGGACATTGGGAAAAGAGACCCAGTACTTC CASTSGTLGKETQYF
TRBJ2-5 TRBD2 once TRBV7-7 TGTGCTAGCAGCAAACTAGCGGGCCACGGGGAGACCCAGTACTTC CASSKLAGHGETQYF
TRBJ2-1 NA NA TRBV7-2 TGTGCCAGCAGTTCGACAGTTTTTTCTTCTGATGAGCAGTTCTTC CASSSTVFSSDEQFF
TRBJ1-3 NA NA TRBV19 TGTGCCAGTAGTATAGGGCAGACCGACGGAAACACCATATATTTT CASSIGQTDGNTIYF
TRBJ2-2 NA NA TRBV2 TGTGCCAGCAGTGAATTTTCTAGCGACACCGGGGAGCTGTTTTTT CASSEFSSDTGELFF
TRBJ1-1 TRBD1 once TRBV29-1 TGCAGCGTCGGACAGGCGAACACTGAAGCTTTCTTT CSVGQANTEAFF